A single sample is the source of the 15 T cell receptor beta chains below, sequenced in a study of cytomegalovirus exposure and HLA in healthy donors. The PCR had 60 Vbeta and 13 Jbeta primers. TCRdb's table, derived via immunoSEQ multiplex PCR, lists solely in-frame clones and lacks some. The sample carries about 120,000 clones, roughly 80% recorded once. Input material: PBMCs. The receptors derive from a woman between 25 and 40 years old in good health and CMV-seropositive.

This chain joins TRBV5-1 and TRBJ2-1; 7 nucleotides line up with TRBD1. V lost 4 bases, J lost 7 bases, and 11 bases stayed unmatched. Per germline, CDR1 SGHRS and CDR2 YFSETQ. The CDR3 is made up of 15 amino acids. CDR3 coding DNA: TGCGCCAGCAGCCCCCCGACGGGACAGATGAATGAGCAGTTCTTC. Protein sequence: CASSPPTGQMNEQFF.

The gene calls are TRBV4-1 and TRBJ1-1; no firm D call. This CDR3 contains 13 residues. V was clipped by 1 base and J by 7 bases, with 10 bases between them. Germline-derived CDR1 and CDR2 are MGHRA and YSYEKL. CDR3 amino acids: CASSQVASSEAFF. CDR3 in DNA: TGCGCCAGCAGCCAAGTCGCTTCCAGTGAAGCTTTCTTT.

The rearrangement uses TRBV12-1 and TRBJ2-7; TRBD1 is the table's D call and was not checked against the DNA. TRBV12-1 is designated a pseudogene. The CDR3 consists of 19 residues. CDR3 residues: CASSFARDSRQLSSYEQYF. In DNA form, the CDR3 reads TGTGCCAGCAGCTTCGCCAGGGACAGCAGACAACTCAGCTCCTACGAGCAGTACTTC.

The J gene is TRBJ1-5, the V gene TRBV10-3; 9 bases agree with TRBD1. The CDR3 runs 17 residues. J was trimmed by 2 bases and V by 10 bases; bases with no gene match: 15. Germline CDR1 and CDR2: ENHRY and SYGVKD. The CDR3 reads CATLPGTGKFGNQPQHF. The CDR3 DNA reads as TGTGCCACCCTCCCGGGGACAGGGAAATTTGGCAATCAGCCCCAGCATTTT.

This chain uses TRBV19 with TRBJ1-5, with D maybe TRBD1 (6 bases). Per germline, CDR1 LNHDA and CDR2 SQIVND (reference sequence). The V end was cut by 4 bases, the J end by 3 bases, with 19 bases between. This CDR3 is built from 17 residues. Here the CDR3 DNA reads TGTGCCAGTAGTACAGGGGAACGGGTATCTGACAATCAGCCCCAGCATTTT. Amino acid sequence: CASSTGERVSDNQPQHF.

This clone has just a few counts. The V and J genes are TRBV5-6 and TRBJ2-5; maybe TRBD2 (5 bases). The germline V and J ends were trimmed by 3 bases and 0 bases, with 12 bases remaining between them. This CDR3 is 15 amino acids long. Per germline, CDR1 SGHDT and CDR2 YYEEEE. The CDR3 DNA is TGTGCCAGCAGCTCCCGGACTTTATACCAAGAGACCCAGTACTTC. Translating it yields CASSSRTLYQETQYF.

CDR3 protein: CASSGTGPIVGYEQYF. The DNA of the CDR3 is TGTGCCAGCAGCGGCACAGGGCCGATAGTAGGGTACGAGCAGTACTTC. This sequence joins TRBV7-2 and TRBJ2-7, with D possibly being TRBD1 (6 bases). There are 16 residues in the CDR3. With 5 bases removed from V and 4 bases from J, the gap between germline ends came to 21 bases. Germline CDR1 and CDR2: SGHTA and FQGNSA.

The chain combines TRBV7-3 with TRBJ1-2; 8 nucleotides line up with TRBD1. The CDR3 covers 15 residues. From germline, CDR1 is SGHTA and CDR2 FQGTGA. V shed 5 bases, J shed 3 bases, and the junction held 8 bases outside the gene matches. The CDR3 DNA sequence: TGTGCCAGCAGCCCGCAGGGGGCGAAGGACTATGGCTACACCTTC. Translating gives CASSPQGAKDYGYTF. Full variable domain (outside the CDR3, taken from reference TRBV7-3 and TRBJ1-2): GAGVSQTPSNKVTEKGKYVELRCDPISGHTALYWYRQSLGQGPEFLIYFQGTGAADDSGLPNDRFFAVRPEGSVSTLKIQRTERGDSAVYLCASSPQGAKDYGYTFGSGTRLTVV.

The chain has TRBV6-6 and TRBJ1-2; 9 positions agree with TRBD1. The CDR3 length is 16 residues. Germline V gene data show CDR1 as MNHNY and CDR2 as SVGAGI (reference sequence). The J segment lost 2 bases and the V segment lost 0 bases, leaving 4 bases of the junction unmatched. The CDR3 DNA sequence: TGTGCCAGCAGTTACTCGCGACAGGGGGAGAACTATGGCTACACCTTC. Translation gives CASSYSRQGENYGYTF.

As concerns this clone: Other nucleotide sequences from this sample produce the same CDR3. The chain recombines TRBV19 with TRBJ2-3; a weak D match, TRBD1 (5 bases). V shed 6 bases and J shed 0 bases, with 10 bases lying between them. Germline lookup yields CDR1 LNHDA and CDR2 SQIVND (reference sequence). The CDR3 contains 14 residues. CDR3 sequence reads: CASSRVSSTDTQYF. For the CDR3, the DNA is TGTGCCAGTAGCAGGGTATCTAGCACAGATACGCAGTATTTT.

V gene TRBV4-1 combines with J gene TRBJ2-2; tentatively, D is TRBD1 (6 bases). With 1 base removed from V and 6 bases from J, the gap between germline ends came to 18 bases. Germline V lookup: CDR1 MGHRA, CDR2 YSYEKL. This CDR3 is 17 amino acids long. CDR3 nucleotide sequence: TGCGCCAGCAGCCAAGTCTTGGCACAGGGAAGGGCCGGGGAGCTGTTTTTT. This encodes CASSQVLAQGRAGELFF.

The chain is built from TRBV7-3 and TRBJ2-1; TRBD1 is a possible D gene (6 bases). The CDR3 has 14 residues. From germline, CDR1 is SGHTA and CDR2 FQGTGA. Trimming took off 1 base at V and 6 bases at J, with 10 bases between the two ends. The CDR3 DNA reads as TGTGCCAGCAGCTTAATGGGACATTCCAATGAGCAGTTCTTC. It encodes CASSLMGHSNEQFF.

The chain carries TRBV19 and TRBJ1-1; TRBD1 agrees at 9 bases. Germline V gene lookup returns CDR1 LNHDA and CDR2 SQIVND (reference sequence). Trimming removed 10 bases from V and 1 base from J; junction bases left unmatched: 10. This CDR3 has 15 amino acids. CDR3 nucleotide sequence: TGTGCCACCAAACCCCCGGGACAGGGGAACACTGAAGCTTTCTTT. Amino acids: CATKPPGQGNTEAFF.

This chain joins TRBV30 and TRBJ1-1; 9 bases agree with TRBD1. The CDR3 contains 13 residues. The V gene end was trimmed by 8 bases and the J gene end by 5 bases; junction bases not matched to a gene: 9. Germline assignment: CDR1 GTSNPN and CDR2 SVGIG (reference sequence). The CDR3 protein is CAGATGGYTEAFF. The DNA for the CDR3 is TGTGCCGGGGCGACAGGGGGATATACTGAAGCTTTCTTT.

The chain carries TRBV5-1 and TRBJ1-1; D ambiguous. Looked up from germline, CDR1 is SGHRS and CDR2 is YFSETQ. V was shortened by 0 bases and J by 1 base, with 13 bases between the two germline ends. This CDR3 has 16 amino acids. CDR3 in amino acids: CASSLALDGKNTEAFF. CDR3 DNA: TGCGCCAGCAGCTTGGCCCTGGACGGGAAGAACACTGAAGCTTTCTTT.